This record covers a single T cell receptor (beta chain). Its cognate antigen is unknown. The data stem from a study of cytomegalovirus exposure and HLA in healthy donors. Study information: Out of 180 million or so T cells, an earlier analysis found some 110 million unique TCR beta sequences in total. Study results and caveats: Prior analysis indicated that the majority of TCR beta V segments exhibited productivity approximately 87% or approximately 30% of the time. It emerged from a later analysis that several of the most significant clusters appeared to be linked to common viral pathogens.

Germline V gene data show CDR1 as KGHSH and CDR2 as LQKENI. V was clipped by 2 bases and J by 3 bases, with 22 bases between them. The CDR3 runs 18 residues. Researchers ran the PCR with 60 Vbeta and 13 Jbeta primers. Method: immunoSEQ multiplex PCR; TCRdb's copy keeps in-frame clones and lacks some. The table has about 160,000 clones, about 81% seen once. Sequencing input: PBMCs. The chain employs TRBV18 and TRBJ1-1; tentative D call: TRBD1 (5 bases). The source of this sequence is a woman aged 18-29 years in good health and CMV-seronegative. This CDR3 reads CASSPYRTAVSRYTEAFF. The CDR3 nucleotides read TGTGCCAGCTCACCATACAGGACGGCGGTATCTCGGTACACTGAAGCTTTCTTT.